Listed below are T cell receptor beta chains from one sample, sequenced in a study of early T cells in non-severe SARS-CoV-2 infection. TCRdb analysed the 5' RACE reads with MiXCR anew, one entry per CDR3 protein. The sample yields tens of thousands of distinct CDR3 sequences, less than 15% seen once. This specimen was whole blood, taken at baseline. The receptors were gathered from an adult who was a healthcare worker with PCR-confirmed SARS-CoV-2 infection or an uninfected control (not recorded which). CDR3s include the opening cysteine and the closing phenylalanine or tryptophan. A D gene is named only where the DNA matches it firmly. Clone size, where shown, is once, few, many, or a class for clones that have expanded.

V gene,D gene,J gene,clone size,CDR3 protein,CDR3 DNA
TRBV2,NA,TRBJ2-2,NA,CASPRGGRGTGELFF,TGTGCCAGCCCCCGAGGAGGGCGCGGCACCGGGGAGCTGTTTTTT
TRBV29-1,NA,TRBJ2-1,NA,CSVPLGPNEQFF,TGCAGCGTTCCGCTGGGCCCCAATGAGCAGTTCTTC
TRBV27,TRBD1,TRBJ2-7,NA,CASSRTGTGGYEQYF,TGTGCCAGCAGCCGCACCGGGACAGGGGGTTACGAGCAGTACTTC
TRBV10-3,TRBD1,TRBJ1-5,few,CAISVTGGNQPQHF,TGTGCCATCAGTGTTACAGGGGGCAATCAGCCCCAGCATTTT
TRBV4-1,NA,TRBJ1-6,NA,CASSSQSGGKSFNSPLHF,TGCGCCAGCAGCTCACAAAGCGGGGGGAAATCGTTTAATTCACCCCTCCACTTT
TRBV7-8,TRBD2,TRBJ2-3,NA,CASSIPSGVSDTQYF,TGTGCCAGCAGCATCCCTAGCGGGGTATCAGATACGCAGTATTTT
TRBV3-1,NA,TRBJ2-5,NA,CASRGTRETQYF,TGTGCCAGCAGGGGGACACGAGAGACCCAGTACTTC
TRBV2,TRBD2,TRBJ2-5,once,CAIAGLVEDGTQYF,TGTGCCATCGCGGGACTAGTGGAGGATGGGACCCAGTACTTC
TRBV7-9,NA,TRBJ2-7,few,CASSTTLTDYYEQYF,TGTGCCAGCAGTACCACCCTGACAGATTACTACGAGCAGTACTTC
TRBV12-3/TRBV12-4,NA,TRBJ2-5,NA,CASSLGRAQETQYF,TGTGCCAGCAGTTTAGGCAGGGCCCAAGAGACCCAGTACTTC
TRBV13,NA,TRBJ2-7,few,CASSSPGRAYEQYF,TGTGCCAGCAGCTCGCCCGGCAGGGCCTACGAGCAGTACTTC
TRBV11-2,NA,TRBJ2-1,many,CACAPTSYNEQFF,TGTGCTTGTGCCCCCACCTCCTACAATGAGCAGTTCTTC
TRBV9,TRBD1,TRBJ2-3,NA,CASSVGPGGLTDTQYF,TGTGCCAGCAGCGTAGGGCCAGGGGGCCTCACAGATACGCAGTATTTT
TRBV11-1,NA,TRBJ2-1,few,CASTSDDNEQFF,TGTGCCAGCACCTCGGACGACAATGAGCAGTTCTTC
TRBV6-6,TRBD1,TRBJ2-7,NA,CASRETGTGYEQYF,TGTGCCAGCAGAGAGACCGGGACAGGCTACGAGCAGTACTTC
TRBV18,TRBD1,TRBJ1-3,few,CASSPLEQGPGNTIYF,TGTGCCAGCTCACCACTTGAACAGGGGCCTGGAAACACCATATATTTT
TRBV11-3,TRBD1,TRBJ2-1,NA,CASSFDGTGRNEQFF,TGTGCCAGCAGCTTCGACGGGACAGGGAGGAATGAGCAGTTCTTC
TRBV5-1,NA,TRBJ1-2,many,CASSLETNYGYTF,TGCGCCAGCAGCTTGGAGACTAACTATGGCTACACCTTC
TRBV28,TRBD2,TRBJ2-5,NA,CASSPGLAAETQYF,TGTGCCAGCAGCCCCGGACTAGCTGCAGAGACCCAGTACTTC
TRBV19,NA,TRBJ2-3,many,CASSIDRTDTQYF,TGTGCCAGTAGTATAGACAGGACAGATACGCAGTATTTT
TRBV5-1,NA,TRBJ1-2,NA,CASSLDPQSGGSGYTF,TGCGCCAGCAGCTTGGACCCACAGTCGGGGGGGTCCGGCTACACCTTC
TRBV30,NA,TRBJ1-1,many,CAWTRNMNTEAFF,TGTGCCTGGACCAGAAATATGAACACTGAAGCTTTCTTT
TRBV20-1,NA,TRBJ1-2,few,CSARLSGSALNYGYTF,TGCAGTGCTAGACTTTCCGGATCAGCTCTAAACTATGGCTACACCTTC
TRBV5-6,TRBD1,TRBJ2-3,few,CASSLAGDRGPSTDTQYF,TGTGCCAGCAGCTTGGCAGGGGACAGGGGGCCGTCCACAGATACGCAGTATTTT
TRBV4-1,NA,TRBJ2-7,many,CASSQDFPGPYEQYF,TGCGCCAGCAGCCAAGATTTCCCGGGCCCCTACGAGCAGTACTTC
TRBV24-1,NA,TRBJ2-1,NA,CATSDLQGGLYNEQFF,TGTGCCACCAGTGATTTGCAAGGCGGACTCTACAATGAGCAGTTCTTC
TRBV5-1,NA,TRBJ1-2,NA,CASSGRNYGYTF,TGCGCCAGCAGCGGGAGAAACTATGGCTACACCTTC
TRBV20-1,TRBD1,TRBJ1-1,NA,CSAMDQGVEAFF,TGCAGTGCTATGGACCAGGGGGTTGAAGCTTTCTTT
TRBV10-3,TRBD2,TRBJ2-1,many,CAISESGLAGAYNEQFF,TGTGCCATCAGTGAGTCAGGGCTAGCGGGAGCCTACAATGAGCAGTTCTTC
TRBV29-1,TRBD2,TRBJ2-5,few,CSAGTSGNQETQYF,TGCAGCGCAGGGACTAGCGGGAACCAAGAGACCCAGTACTTC